This passage covers 26 T cell receptor beta chains from one sample sequenced in a study of tissue T cells after allogeneic stem cell transplantation. Produced via immunoSEQ multiplex PCR; TCRdb's table is partial and in-frame only. The sample records 15,000 to 20,000 clones, roughly 72% being singletons. The sample taken for sequencing was spleen. The source of these receptors is a female BALB/c mouse in good health. This strain's MHC haplotype is H2-d.

Concerning this clone: Genes and germline are mouse. Read data end 1 residue before the CDR3 end; the end is taken from the germline J gene. V usage is TRBV13-3 and J usage is TRBJ1-2; D perhaps matches TRBD1 (6 bases). The V gene's germline CDR1 is NNHDY and CDR2 SYVADS. The CDR3 is 13 amino acids. Trimming pared 6 bases from V and 0 bases from J, leaving 9 bases between. The CDR3: CASKGTSNSDYTF. Partial CDR3 DNA: TGTGCCAGCAAAGGGACATCAAACTCCGACTACACC.

Concerning this clone: Genes and germline come from the mouse. Read coverage stops 1 residue before the CDR3 terminus; the germline J gene supplies the remainder. The J gene is TRBJ1-3, the V gene TRBV13-1; D is ambiguous. Germline V gene sequence: CDR1 NSHNY, CDR2 SYGAGN. V lost 3 bases and J lost 0, with 7 bases in between. This CDR3 comprises 14 residues. CDR3 DNA (partial): TGTGCCAGCAGTGGCCGGGATTCTGGAAATACGCTCTAT. It translates to CASSGRDSGNTLY. The CDR3 in its entirety is CASSGRDSGNTLYF.

For this clone: Mouse gene names apply. The CDR3 is cut off 1 residue early in the read; its end comes from the germline J gene. The sample has other DNA sequences that encode this CDR3 too. The chain recombines TRBV13-1 with TRBJ1-4, with 11 positions matching TRBD1. The junction had 2 bases not matched to a gene; V was cut back by 3 bases and J by 4 bases. The CDR3 runs 15 residues. Germline CDR1 reads NSHNY; CDR2 reads SYGAGN. The DNA read from the CDR3 is TGTGCCAGCAGTGCGGGGACAGGGGGCAACGAAAGATTATTT. Translation: CASSAGTGGNERLF. The entire CDR3 reads CASSAGTGGNERLFF.

As regards this clone: Gene labels here are mouse ones. The read is 1 residue too short to cover the CDR3 end, so that end is filled in from the germline J gene. This sequence joins TRBV20 and TRBJ1-6; 9 bases agree with TRBD1. TRBJ1-6 is known as an ORF, though its function is uncertain. Germline-derived CDR1 and CDR2 are GFQATS and STVNSAI. The J segment lost 3 bases and the V segment lost 5 bases, leaving 2 bases of the junction unmatched. The CDR3 runs to 14 residues. The CDR3 DNA, read in part, is TGTGGTGCTCGGACAGGGGACTATAATTCGCCCCTCTAC. Translated, it gives CGARTGDYNSPLY. The CDR3, in full, reads CGARTGDYNSPLYF.

This clone has a handful of counts. The gene names here belong to mouse. The read falls 1 residue short of the CDR3 end, and the missing part is taken from the germline J gene. The chain combines TRBV4 with TRBJ2-7; 12 nucleotides line up with TRBD2. The V and J ends lost 5 bases and 4 bases, in that order; junction bases with no gene match: 3. The CDR3 has 14 amino acids. Germline V gives CDR1 LGHDT, CDR2 YNNKQL (reference sequence). The CDR3 spells CASSKGTGGYEQYF. CDR3 DNA, as far as it was read: TGTGCCAGCAGCAAGGGGACTGGGGGGTATGAACAGTAC.

On this clone itself: Gene names denote mouse genes. Incomplete CDR3 DNA: TGTGCAAGCAGCTCCTTGACTGGGGGCCCCTATGAACAGTAC. Translation gives CASSSLTGGPYEQY. The entire CDR3 protein reads CASSSLTGGPYEQYF. The chain recombines TRBV16 with TRBJ2-7, with 9 bases aligning to TRBD2. The read is 1 residue too short to cover the CDR3 end, so that end is filled in from the germline J gene. J gave up 2 bases and V 4 bases, and 6 bases lay outside the gene matches. CDR3 size: 15 residues. Germline CDR1 is SGHSA and CDR2 is FRNQAP.

Comment on this clone: The germline and genes are mouse ones. The read ends 1 residue shy of where the CDR3 ends; the end is completed using the germline J gene. This chain uses TRBV29 with TRBJ2-5; D not resolved. Germline V gene sequence: CDR1 MSHET, CDR2 SYDVDS. V was cut by 2 bases and J by 0 bases, with 9 bases left in between. CDR3 length equals 15 residues. The CDR3 DNA, read in part, is TGTGCTAGCAGTTTAGGTGGGTCTAACCAAGACACCCAGTAC. Amino acids: CASSLGGSNQDTQY. Given in full, the CDR3 is CASSLGGSNQDTQYF. Full variable domain (outside the CDR3, taken from reference TRBV29 and TRBJ2-5): DMKVTQMPRYLIKRMGENVLLECGQDMSHETMYWYRQDPGLGLQLIYISYDVDSNSEGDIPKGYRVSRKKREHFSLILDSAKTNQTSVYFCASSLGGSNQDTQYFGPGTRLLVL.

This clone has a handful of counts. The genes are named according to mouse. The read finishes 1 residue shy of the CDR3 end, and the germline J gene is used to complete it. The rearrangement links TRBV31 to TRBJ1-4, with D unresolved. Per germline, CDR1 GKSSPN and CDR2 SITVG. Trimming cost V 0 bases and J 4 bases, with 6 bases left between them. The CDR3 is made up of 13 amino acids. The sequenced CDR3 bases are TGTGCCTGGAGTCTAGAAGTCAACGAAAGATTATTT. It codes for CAWSLEVNERLF. The CDR3 in its entirety is CAWSLEVNERLFF.

For this clone: Mouse gene names and germline throughout. From the germline J gene comes the end of the CDR3, since the read stops 1 residue before it. The chain uses TRBV2 and TRBJ2-3, with D possibly being TRBD1 (6 bases). This CDR3 has 15 amino acids. CDR1 is LGHNA, CDR2 YSYQKL, per germline. Trimming took off 4 bases at V and 0 bases at J, with 11 bases between the two ends. The CDR3 DNA, read in part, is TGTGCCAGCAGCCCCCAGGGGATTAGTGCAGAAACGCTGTAT. Translated, it gives CASSPQGISAETLY. The whole CDR3 sequence reads CASSPQGISAETLYF.

Notes on this clone: Gene names are the mouse ones. The CDR3 extends 1 residue past the end of the read, so its final part is completed from the germline J gene. The chain uses TRBV2 and TRBJ2-5; 7 nucleotides agree with TRBD2. V lost 0 bases, J lost 4 bases, and 4 bases stayed unmatched. The V gene's germline CDR1 is LGHNA and CDR2 YSYQKL. The CDR3 has 15 amino acids. CDR3 sequence reads: CASSQERTGEDTQYF. The sequenced part of the CDR3 DNA is TGTGCCAGCAGCCAAGAGAGGACTGGAGAAGACACCCAGTAC.

This clone came up a few times. Gene names denote mouse genes. The DNA ends 1 residue before the CDR3 does, and the rest of the CDR3 is filled in from the germline J gene. The same CDR3 is also encoded by other DNA sequences in this sample. This sequence joins TRBV19 and TRBJ1-3, with D perhaps matching TRBD1 (5 bases). The CDR3 runs to 14 residues. V was pared by 2 bases and J by 0 bases, with 6 bases between. The germline V gene has CDR1 FNHDT and CDR2 SITEND (reference sequence). CDR3 DNA (partial): TGTGCCAGCAGTATGGGGGGTTCTGGAAATACGCTCTAT. This codes for CASSMGGSGNTLY. From start to end, the CDR3 is CASSMGGSGNTLYF.

As concerns this clone: The genes are named according to mouse. The read gets to within 1 residue of the CDR3 end, and the germline J gene fills in the rest. J is TRBJ1-1 and V is TRBV13-2; D might be TRBD1 (5 bases). This CDR3 is built from 11 residues. Per germline, CDR1 NNHNN and CDR2 SYGAGS (reference sequence). The V gene lost 5 bases and the J gene lost 4 bases, with 6 bases spanning the gap. The CDR3 reads CASGQVTEVFF. CDR3 bases read: TGTGCCAGCGGACAGGTCACAGAAGTCTTC.

In this sample, this clone turned up once. Mouse gene names apply. The sequenced fragment ends 1 residue before the CDR3 boundary, so the rest is inferred from the germline J gene. V usage is TRBV13-1 and J usage is TRBJ2-4; D call uncertain. This CDR3 region has 14 residues. The germline V and J ends were trimmed by 2 bases and 0 bases, with 7 bases remaining between them. CDR1 is NSHNY and CDR2 is SYGAGN in the germline V gene. CDR3 DNA, as far as it was read: TGTGCCAGCAGTGAAGGCCCTAGTCAAAACACCTTGTAC. Its protein product is CASSEGPSQNTLY. In full, the CDR3 reads CASSEGPSQNTLYF.

Of note for this clone: The genes and germline here are from mouse. The read halts 1 residue ahead of the CDR3 end, with the missing end drawn from the germline J gene. This chain connects TRBV29 to TRBJ2-3, with D perhaps matching TRBD1 (6 bases). Germline lookup yields CDR1 MSHET and CDR2 SYDVDS. CDR3 length: 15 amino acids. With 2 bases removed from V and 0 bases from J, the gap between germline ends came to 9 bases. CDR3: CASSLGTTSAETLYF. CDR3 DNA (partial): TGTGCTAGCAGTTTAGGGACAACTAGTGCAGAAACGCTGTAT.

In the case of this clone: Gene and germline names: mouse. Read coverage stops 1 residue before the CDR3 terminus; the germline J gene supplies the remainder. V usage is TRBV13-1 and J usage is TRBJ2-5; 9 nucleotides match TRBD1. Germline lookup yields CDR1 NSHNY and CDR2 SYGAGN. With 6 bases clipped from V and 3 bases from J, the junction kept 2 bases outside the gene matches. The CDR3 is 13 amino acids. The CDR3 DNA, read in part, is TGTGCCAGCAAGGGGACAGGGCAAGACACCCAGTAC. Its translation: CASKGTGQDTQY. The entire CDR3 protein reads CASKGTGQDTQYF.

This clone turned up a few times. Gene labels here are mouse ones. The read comes to an end 1 residue before the CDR3 does, leaving the germline J gene to fill in the end. The chain combines TRBV13-1 with TRBJ2-7; D is undetermined. Germline V gene lookup returns CDR1 NSHNY and CDR2 SYGAGN. This CDR3 is 14 amino acids long. The V and J ends lost 3 bases and 0 bases respectively, with 10 bases between them. The CDR3 DNA, read in part, is TGTGCCAGCAGTGTGAGCCCTCACTCCTATGAACAGTAC. Its protein product is CASSVSPHSYEQY. The whole CDR3 protein is CASSVSPHSYEQYF.

In the case of this clone: Gene and germline names: mouse. The observed sequence ends 1 residue before the CDR3 terminus, with the missing tail filled in from the germline J gene. The chain carries TRBV14 and TRBJ2-7; 10 nucleotides line up with TRBD2. CDR3 length equals 16 residues. Germline V lookup: CDR1 SGHDT, CDR2 FRDEAV. Trimming removed 3 bases from V and 0 bases from J; junction bases left unmatched: 6. CDR3 protein: CASSSPGLGPSYEQYF. CDR3 DNA (partial): TGTGCCAGCAGTTCCCCGGGACTGGGGCCCTCCTATGAACAGTAC.

Concerning this clone itself: Mouse gene names and germline throughout. The read terminates 1 residue before the CDR3 end, so the remaining end is supplied by the germline J gene. V gene TRBV19 combines with J gene TRBJ1-1; tentatively, D is TRBD1 (6 bases). CDR1 FNHDT and CDR2 SITEND come from the germline V gene (reference sequence). This CDR3 has 12 residues. The V end was cut by 5 bases, the J end by 7 bases, with 12 bases between. The CDR3 bases that were read are TGTGCCAGCAGACGGAGGGACAAAGAAGTCTTC. Its protein is CASRRRDKEVF. The full CDR3 reads CASRRRDKEVFF.

To note about this clone: These gene names are mouse names. Read coverage stops 1 residue before the CDR3 terminus; the germline J gene supplies the remainder. The V call is TRBV2, the J call TRBJ2-1, with TRBD2 matching 7 bases. V was clipped by 0 bases and J by 3 bases; unmatched bases: 2. The CDR3 is made up of 15 amino acids. Germline V lookup: CDR1 LGHNA, CDR2 YSYQKL. CDR3 loop: CASSQEWGVYAEQFF. The CDR3 bases that were read are TGTGCCAGCAGCCAAGAGTGGGGGGTCTATGCTGAGCAGTTC.

This clone has only a few counts. Mouse germline and gene names are used. Coverage ceases 1 residue before the CDR3 finishes, and the germline J gene fills in the end. The chain links TRBV19 to TRBJ2-7; 7 nucleotides agree with TRBD1. The CDR3 has 13 amino acids. J lost 4 bases, V lost 5 bases, and 6 bases had no gene match. Germline V gene sequence: CDR1 FNHDT, CDR2 SITEND (reference sequence). The sequenced part of the CDR3 DNA is TGTGCCAGCAGCCCCCGGGACAGTTATGAACAGTAC. The encoded protein is CASSPRDSYEQY. The whole CDR3 sequence reads CASSPRDSYEQYF. The whole variable domain, remainder taken from reference TRBV19 and TRBJ2-7, is GGIITQTPKFLIGQEGQKLTLKCQQNFNHDTMYWYRQDSGKGLRLIYYSITENDLQKGDLSEGYDASREKKSSFSLTVTSAQKNEMAVFLCASSPRDSYEQYFGPGTRLTVL.

As concerns this clone: Mouse gene names apply. From the germline J gene comes the end of the CDR3, since the read stops 1 residue before it. The V call is TRBV13-2, the J call TRBJ2-4; 7 nucleotides agree with TRBD2. The CDR3 is made up of 16 amino acids. Germline values: CDR1 NNHNN, CDR2 SYGAGS (reference sequence). V lost 0 bases and J lost 2; bases outside the gene matches: 6. CDR3 DNA (partial): TGTGCCAGCGGTGATGCTGCGGGGGGGAATCAAAACACCTTGTAC. It codes for CASGDAAGGNQNTLY. In full, the CDR3 reads CASGDAAGGNQNTLYF.

In regard to this clone: Gene names and germline match the mouse. The read terminates 1 residue before the CDR3 end, so the remaining end is supplied by the germline J gene. The chain joins TRBV4 to TRBJ2-5; TRBD1 matches at 8 bases. The CDR3 covers 13 residues. Germline lookup yields CDR1 LGHDT and CDR2 YNNKQL (reference sequence). J lost 4 bases, V lost 5 bases, and 2 bases had no gene match. The CDR3 loop is CASSGDRKDTQYF. CDR3 DNA (partial): TGTGCCAGCAGCGGGGACAGGAAAGACACCCAGTAC.

This clone was seen only a few times. Germline and genes here are mouse. The observed sequence ends 1 residue before the CDR3 terminus, with the missing tail filled in from the germline J gene. This chain uses TRBV5 with TRBJ1-2; TRBD1 agrees at 10 bases. Trimming took 4 bases from V and 3 from J; bases not matched to a gene: 5. From germline, CDR1 is LGHNA and CDR2 YNLKQL (reference sequence). The CDR3 consists of 15 residues. The part of the CDR3 DNA that was read is TGTGCCAGCAGCCTCCGACAGGGGGCGGACTCCGACTACACC. It translates to CASSLRQGADSDYT. The CDR3 reads in full as CASSLRQGADSDYTF.

Comments on this clone: Gene and germline names: mouse. The read ends 1 residue early relative to the CDR3; the germline J gene fills the gap. The J gene is TRBJ2-3, the V gene TRBV4; TRBD2 matches at 14 bases. V was clipped by 4 bases and J by 9 bases; unmatched bases: 6. Germline values: CDR1 LGHDT, CDR2 YNNKQL (reference sequence). The length of the CDR3 is 15 residues. The covered CDR3 bases are TGTGCCAGCAGCTCGGGACTGGGGGGGCGAGGGACGCTGTAT. Protein: CASSSGLGGRGTLY. The full CDR3 protein is CASSSGLGGRGTLYF.

As regards this clone: Gene names are mouse gene names. The sequence runs out 1 residue before the end of the CDR3; the remainder is reconstructed from the germline J gene. The rearrangement joins TRBV20 to TRBJ2-7; 11 bases agree with TRBD2. J gave up 4 bases and V 2 bases, and 1 base lay outside the gene matches. Looked up from germline, CDR1 is GFQATS and CDR2 is STVNSAI. This CDR3 has 13 residues. The CDR3 region is CGARTGGAYEQYF. The DNA read from the CDR3 is TGTGGTGCTAGGACTGGGGGGGCTTATGAACAGTAC. The full variable domain, completed using reference TRBV20 and TRBJ2-7, is GALVYQYPRRTICKSGTSMRMECQAVGFQATSVAWYRQSPQKTFELIALSTVNSAIKYEQNFTQEKFPISHPNLSFSSMTVLNAYLEDRGLYLCGARTGGAYEQYFGPGTRLTVL.

In regard to this clone: Any gene name here is a mouse gene name. The sequenced fragment ends 1 residue before the CDR3 boundary, so the rest is inferred from the germline J gene. The gene calls are TRBV19 and TRBJ1-1; D call uncertain. Trimming removed 2 bases at V and 8 bases at J, with 10 bases between. CDR1 FNHDT and CDR2 SITEND come from the germline V gene (reference sequence). The length of the CDR3 is 12 residues. CDR3 DNA, as far as it was read: TGTGCCAGCAGTATGGGGAGGAGGGAAGTCTTC. Encoded protein: CASSMGRREVF. The CDR3 as a whole reads CASSMGRREVFF. Filled out from reference TRBV19 and TRBJ1-1, the complete variable domain reads GGIITQTPKFLIGQEGQKLTLKCQQNFNHDTMYWYRQDSGKGLRLIYYSITENDLQKGDLSEGYDASREKKSSFSLTVTSAQKNEMAVFLCASSMGRREVFFGKGTRLTVV.